The 29 T cell receptor beta chains reported below all come from one sample, sequenced in a study of shared clonotypes between healthy human individuals (dated by TCRdb to about 2020). For the CD8 naive samples, CD45RO-negative cells were positively selected for CCR7, yielding a CD45RA+CCR7+ population from which TemRA cells were excluded. Receptor libraries were prepared by the immunoSEQ multiplex PCR assay. The source is immuneACCESS, and TCRdb retained only in-frame sequences with V and J called. Part of the clones is not carried over; for the studies checked, unresolved V genes explain less than half of this, and the remainder is unexplained. Within this sample are some 2,000,000 clones, with roughly 94% of them counted one time only. The ten most abundant clones make up 0.85% to 1.3% of the sample. Sequencing was performed on naive CD8+ T cells sorted from blood. Reading the label with the study, this specimen's cell subset or site is: CD45RA+CCR7+. The source of these receptors is a man aged 18 to 35 in good health.

The chain joins TRBV27 to TRBJ1-2, with 7 bases aligning to TRBD1. From germline, CDR1 is MNHEY and CDR2 SMNVEV (reference sequence). V trimming: 3 bases; J trimming: 3 bases; junction bases outside the gene matches: 7. The CDR3 contains 15 residues. The CDR3 DNA follows: TGTGCCAGCAGTTTCACCGGGACAGAATACTATGGCTACACCTTC. Translation gives CASSFTGTEYYGYTF.

The gene calls are TRBV20-1 and TRBJ1-2; D not certain. The CDR3 is made up of 11 amino acids. Germline CDR1 is DFQATT and CDR2 is SNEGSKA (reference sequence). The germline V and J ends were trimmed by 5 bases and 8 bases, with 12 bases remaining between them. As DNA, the CDR3 is TGCAGTGCTCGGCTCCCCGGGGGCTACACCTTC. Protein sequence: CSARLPGGYTF.

This clone was seen only once. V gene TRBV13 combines with J gene TRBJ2-1; D is unclear. The V gene lost 2 bases and the J gene lost 4 bases, with 12 bases spanning the gap. CDR3 length: 15 residues. From germline, CDR1 is PRHDT and CDR2 FYEKMQ (reference sequence). The CDR3 sequence: CASSLRYSPYNEQFF. The CDR3 nucleotides are TGTGCCAGCAGCTTAAGATACAGTCCATACAATGAGCAGTTCTTC.

The chain employs TRBV11-2 and TRBJ1-6; 7 bases fit TRBD1. Germline V gene lookup returns CDR1 SGHAT and CDR2 FQNNGV. The CDR3 covers 17 residues. V dropped 5 bases and J dropped 4; count of bases not matched to a gene: 11. This CDR3 is CASSAQTGPLYNSPLHF. Here the CDR3 DNA reads TGTGCCAGCAGCGCCCAGACAGGGCCCTTGTATAATTCACCCCTCCACTTT.

This chain joins TRBV27 and TRBJ2-2, with D possibly being TRBD1 (6 bases). The germline V gene encodes CDR1 MNHEY and CDR2 SMNVEV (reference sequence). Trimming took 3 bases from V and 6 from J, leaving 20 bases between them. There are 17 residues in the CDR3. The CDR3 spells CASSFVAGASASGELFF. DNA for the CDR3: TGTGCCAGCAGTTTTGTGGCAGGGGCAAGCGCGTCCGGGGAGCTGTTTTTT.

The genes are TRBV27 and TRBJ1-5; TRBD1 aligns across 8 bases. Germline trimming cut 6 bases from V and 6 bases from J; bases unmatched to any gene: 13. CDR3 length: 16 amino acids. Germline-derived CDR1 and CDR2 are MNHEY and SMNVEV (reference sequence). CDR3 sequence reads: CASSPSGGEYSQPQHF. Written as DNA, the CDR3 is TGTGCCAGCAGCCCATCAGGGGGCGAGTACAGTCAGCCCCAGCATTTT.

The V gene is TRBV29-1, the J gene TRBJ2-1; D is ambiguous. Trimming shortened V by 0 bases and J by 4 bases, and 10 bases separated the two germline ends. Germline V gives CDR1 SQVTM, CDR2 ANQGSEA. The CDR3 is 14 amino acids. The CDR3 protein is CSVEEFAPYNEQFF. The DNA of the CDR3 is TGCAGCGTTGAAGAGTTCGCACCATACAATGAGCAGTTCTTC.

The chain couples TRBV2 to TRBJ1-1; D gene unclear. The CDR3 sequence is 13 residues long. Germline V CDR1 and CDR2: SNHLY, FYNNEI. V shed 6 bases and J shed 0 bases, with 8 bases lying between them. CDR3 sequence: CASRAGMNTEAFF. In DNA form, the CDR3 reads TGTGCCAGCAGGGCGGGGATGAACACTGAAGCTTTCTTT.

The V call is TRBV4-3, the J call TRBJ1-1; the D gene is possibly TRBD1 (6 bases). Germline V gene lookup returns CDR1 LGHNA and CDR2 YSLEER. V was pared by 3 bases and J by 1 base, with 15 bases between. This CDR3 is 16 amino acids long. The CDR3 region is CASSQYLQGRNTEAFF. The DNA of the CDR3 is TGCGCCAGCAGCCAGTACCTACAGGGACGGAACACTGAAGCTTTCTTT.

The rearrangement links TRBV11-3 to TRBJ2-5; 11 nucleotides match TRBD2. Germline V gives CDR1 SGHNT, CDR2 YENEEA. V lost 7 bases and J lost 2; bases outside the gene matches: 12. The CDR3 contains 17 residues. CDR3 sequence reads: CASTEIAGGPGQETQYF. CDR3 bases: TGTGCCAGCACCGAAATAGCGGGAGGGCCGGGACAAGAGACCCAGTACTTC.

The chain couples TRBV2 to TRBJ2-5, with D possibly being TRBD1 or TRBD2 (5 bases each). The germline V and J ends were trimmed by 2 bases and 2 bases, with 12 bases remaining between them. The CDR3 runs 15 residues. Germline V gene lookup returns CDR1 SNHLY and CDR2 FYNNEI. CDR3 loop: CASSEWGTLQETQYF. The DNA of the CDR3 is TGTGCCAGCAGTGAATGGGGGACCCTTCAAGAGACCCAGTACTTC.

The chain carries TRBV4-2 and TRBJ1-1; TRBD1 matches at 7 bases. The ends lost 0 bases at V and 3 bases at J; junction bases unmatched: 16. This CDR3 region has 19 residues. Looked up from germline, CDR1 is LGHNA and CDR2 is YNFKEQ. CDR3 bases: TGTGCCAGCAGCCAAGAGGGACTCGAGGGGGCGGTAGGAGACACTGAAGCTTTCTTT. Translated, it gives CASSQEGLEGAVGDTEAFF.

This chain links TRBV5-3 with TRBJ1-2; TRBD1 agrees at 7 bases. TRBV5-3 is an open reading frame whose function is uncertain. The length of the CDR3 is 16 residues. With 5 bases clipped from V and 0 bases from J, the junction kept 10 bases outside the gene matches. CDR3 sequence reads: CARRERDSRSNYGYTF. The CDR3 nucleotides read TGTGCCAGAAGGGAACGGGACAGCCGATCTAACTATGGCTACACCTTC.

The rearrangement links TRBV11-2 to TRBJ2-7, with 9 bases aligning to TRBD1. Germline CDR1 and CDR2: SGHAT and FQNNGV. The V and J ends lost 4 bases and 3 bases, in that order; junction bases with no gene match: 7. The CDR3 extends over 15 amino acids. The DNA of the CDR3 is TGTGCCAGCAGCTCTTCTGGGACAGGGATCTACGAGCAGTACTTC. Amino acids: CASSSSGTGIYEQYF.

A word on this clone: The same CDR3 also results from other DNA sequences found in this sample. DNA for the CDR3: TGTGCCAGCAGTCTCGGGACGGGCTACGAGCAGTACTTC. Its protein product is CASSLGTGYEQYF. The chain couples TRBV14 to TRBJ2-7, with D perhaps given as TRBD1 or TRBD2 (5 bases each). Deletions cut 6 bases from V and 3 bases from J, with 12 bases between. Germline CDR1 and CDR2: SGHDN and FVKESK. The CDR3 extends over 13 amino acids.

This rearrangement joins TRBV5-8 to TRBJ1-6; tentative D call: TRBD1 (6 bases). Germline CDR1 SGHTS, CDR2 YDEGEE. V lost 2 bases, J lost 10 bases, and 10 bases lay in between. The CDR3 consists of 13 residues. Here the CDR3 reads CASSLGGYSPLHF. The CDR3 DNA follows: TGTGCCAGCAGCTTAGGGGGGTACTCACCCCTCCACTTT.

The V call is TRBV4-1, the J call TRBJ2-7; 7 bases are shared with TRBD2. The CDR3 consists of 14 residues. V was clipped by 5 bases and J by 3 bases; unmatched bases: 7. Germline V gives CDR1 MGHRA, CDR2 YSYEKL. The CDR3 nucleotides read TGCGCCAGCAGCGTGAAGCTAGCGGTCTACGAGCAGTACTTC. This translates into CASSVKLAVYEQYF.

Only one count was recorded for this clone. The chain recombines TRBV19 with TRBJ1-1; TRBD1 might be the D (5 bases). The CDR3 length is 12 residues. Germline CDR1 is LNHDA and CDR2 is SQIVND (reference sequence). V gave up 10 bases and J gave up 4 bases, with 13 bases separating them. CDR3 coding DNA: TGTGCCACGGGACGGGGGGGCACTGAAGCTTTCTTT. Its protein is CATGRGGTEAFF.

This clone was counted a single time. This chain joins TRBV9 and TRBJ2-3; perhaps TRBD2 as D (6 bases). V shed 0 bases and J shed 12 bases, with 11 bases lying between them. Germline CDR1 reads SGDLS; CDR2 reads YYNGEE. This CDR3 is built from 12 residues. The CDR3 here is CASSVGGDFQYF. For the CDR3, the DNA is TGTGCCAGCAGCGTAGGTGGGGACTTCCAGTATTTT.

The chain links TRBV13 to TRBJ2-2; TRBD2 matches 11 bases. CDR1 PRHDT and CDR2 FYEKMQ come from the germline V gene (reference sequence). The CDR3 has 15 residues. V shed 4 bases, J shed 4 bases, and the junction held 2 bases outside the gene matches. This CDR3 reads CASSSLAGGTGELFF. The CDR3 region has the DNA TGTGCCAGCAGCTCTCTAGCGGGAGGCACCGGGGAGCTGTTTTTT.

The genes are TRBV30 and TRBJ1-2; a possible D gene is TRBD1 (6 bases). The CDR3 is made up of 17 amino acids. Germline-derived CDR1 and CDR2 are GTSNPN and SVGIG (reference sequence). V was pared by 0 bases and J by 0 bases, with 17 bases between. The CDR3, as DNA: TGTGCCTGGAGTGTACCCCAGGGGATCATCCCTAACTATGGCTACACCTTC. Translation gives CAWSVPQGIIPNYGYTF.

The rearrangement links TRBV30 to TRBJ2-1, with 8 bases that match TRBD2. The junction had 4 bases not matched to a gene; V was cut back by 2 bases and J by 7 bases. Germline V lookup: CDR1 GTSNPN, CDR2 SVGIG (reference sequence). This CDR3 is 13 amino acids long. The CDR3 DNA reads TGTGCCTGGAGTAGCGGGAGCAGTAATGAGCAGTTCTTC. It is translated as CAWSSGSSNEQFF.

J is TRBJ1-6 and V is TRBV6-6; maybe TRBD1 (6 bases). CDR3 length: 16 residues. V was cut by 2 bases and J by 6 bases, with 14 bases left in between. Germline V CDR1 and CDR2: MNHNY, SVGAGI (reference sequence). The CDR3 here is CASSYSTGMGNSPLHF. CDR3 nucleotide sequence: TGTGCCAGCAGTTACAGTACAGGGATGGGTAATTCACCCCTCCACTTT.

The rearrangement uses TRBV28 and TRBJ1-5, with 12 bases lining up with TRBD1. The V gene end was trimmed by 6 bases and the J gene end by 5 bases; junction bases not matched to a gene: 8. Germline V CDR1 and CDR2: MDHEN, SYDVKM. The CDR3 sequence is 16 residues long. The CDR3 here is CASSFTGTGGDQPQHF. The CDR3 nucleotides read TGTGCCAGCAGCTTCACGGGGACAGGGGGCGATCAGCCCCAGCATTTT.

J is TRBJ2-5 and V is TRBV27; maybe TRBD2 (6 bases). The CDR3 totals 14 residues. Trimming cost V 1 base and J 4 bases, with 10 bases left between them. Germline assignment: CDR1 MNHEY and CDR2 SMNVEV (reference sequence). CDR3 amino acids: CASSLWGVGETQYF. DNA of the CDR3: TGTGCCAGCAGTTTATGGGGGGTCGGAGAGACCCAGTACTTC.

This chain joins TRBV7-2 and TRBJ1-5, with D uncertain. Trimming removed 1 base at V and 8 bases at J, with 6 bases between. Germline V lookup: CDR1 SGHTA, CDR2 FQGNSA. This CDR3 is built from 12 residues. The CDR3 nucleotides are TGTGCCAGCAGCTTAGAAATGGAGCCCCAGCATTTT. Protein product: CASSLEMEPQHF.

The chain employs TRBV27 and TRBJ1-2; tentative D call: TRBD1 (5 bases). CDR1 and CDR2 from the germline V gene are MNHEY and SMNVEV (reference sequence). V lost 2 bases, J lost 3 bases, and 16 bases lay in between. This CDR3 region has 16 residues. The CDR3 here is CASSLLGEGSDYGYTF. CDR3 bases: TGTGCCAGCAGTTTACTGGGGGAGGGGTCGGACTATGGCTACACCTTC.

The V gene is TRBV30, the J gene TRBJ2-5; D is perhaps TRBD1 or TRBD2 (5 bases each). The end of the DNA aligns better with TRBJ2-7, so the J call may be wrong. The germline CDR1 and CDR2 sequences are GTSNPN and SVGIG (reference sequence). The CDR3 length is 12 residues. The CDR3, as DNA: TGTGCCTGGCGGGACGGAAACTACGAGCAGTACTTC. Translation: CAWRDGNYEQYF.

The V call is TRBV9, the J call TRBJ1-3; the D gene is possibly TRBD1 (5 bases). Germline CDR1 and CDR2: SGDLS and YYNGEE. The CDR3 runs to 14 residues. Trimming removed 4 bases at V and 4 bases at J, with 12 bases between. CDR3 coding DNA: TGTGCCAGCAGCCCAGGGTGGAGAGGAAACACCATATATTTT. The encoded protein is CASSPGWRGNTIYF.